Listed below are T cell receptor beta chains from one sample, sequenced in a study of blood T cell repertoires in COVID-19. Profiling relied on immunoSEQ multiplex PCR, and the TCRdb table lists in-frame clones only, not all of them. The sample lists about 380,000 clones; approximately 90% were seen once. Source material: PBMCs or T cells enriched from blood (not recorded which). These receptors were taken from a woman between 18 and 29 years old who had recovered from COVID-19. The CDR3 runs from the conserved cysteine through the conserved F or W. D genes are given only for firm matches. Some rows mark clone size as missing; the rest say once, few, many or name a class of expanded clone.

TRBJ2-1	.	TRBD2	TRBV11-2	TGTGCCAGCACCTCCAGTGGGGGGACTAACTCATACAATGAGCAGTTCTTC	CASTSSGGTNSYNEQFF
TRBJ1-4	.	.	TRBV9	TGTGCCAGCAGCGTAGGAGGAGGGTCGGCTAATGAAAAACTGTTTTTT	CASSVGGGSANEKLFF
TRBJ2-3	.	.	TRBV10-3	TGTGCCATCAGTGGACAGCCCGAACCAGATACGCAGTATTTT	CAISGQPEPDTQYF
TRBJ2-3	.	TRBD2	TRBV18	TGTGCCAGCTCACCTGGACTAGCGGGGGGTCTCACAGATACGCAGTATTTT	CASSPGLAGGLTDTQYF
TRBJ1-1	.	.	TRBV27	TGTGCCAGCAGTATACAATCAGGGGCCACTGAAGCTTTCTTT	CASSIQSGATEAFF
TRBJ1-6	.	.	TRBV6-5	TGTGCCAGCAGTTCAAGGGCTCAGGGGAATTCACCCCTCCACTTT	CASSSRAQGNSPLHF
TRBJ2-5	.	.	TRBV24-1	TGTGCCACCAGTGATTCCCGGACCCAGTACTTC	CATSDSRTQYF
TRBJ1-2	.	TRBD1	TRBV7-8	TGTGCCAGCAGCTTAAAGGGGGCTTCGGAATATGGCTACACCTTC	CASSLKGASEYGYTF
TRBJ2-1	.	TRBD1	TRBV2	TGTGCCAGCGTGACAGGGGGCGTCAATGAGCAGTTCTTC	CASVTGGVNEQFF
TRBJ2-1	.	.	TRBV29-1	TGCAGCGTTGGACAGGCTTACAATGAGCAGTTCTTC	CSVGQAYNEQFF
TRBJ2-7	.	TRBD2	TRBV11-2	TGTGCCAGCAGCATGATTCTAGCGGGGGTCTCCTACGAGCAGTACTTC	CASSMILAGVSYEQYF
TRBJ1-1	few	TRBD1	TRBV29-1	TGCAGCGTTGGTGGGACAGGGAACACTGAAGCTTTCTTT	CSVGGTGNTEAFF
TRBJ1-5	.	.	TRBV6-5	TGTGCCAGCAGTTACTCGGGGACGGGAGATCAGCCCCAGCATTTT	CASSYSGTGDQPQHF
TRBJ1-2	.	TRBD1	TRBV28	TGTGCCAGCAGTTTAAAAACAGGGGGTGGTGGCTACACCTTC	CASSLKTGGGGYTF
TRBJ1-1	.	.	TRBV7-9	TGTGCCAGCAGCTTAGAAGACAGAAAAGCTTTCTTT	CASSLEDRKAFF
TRBJ2-2	.	TRBD1	TRBV30	TGTGCCTGGAGTCACAAACAGGGGCCCGGGGAGCTGTTTTTT	CAWSHKQGPGELFF
TRBJ2-2	once	TRBD1	TRBV24-1	TGTGCCACCGGCGACAGGGAAGCCGGGGAGCTGTTTTTT	CATGDREAGELFF
TRBJ1-1	.	TRBD1	TRBV2	TGTGCCAGCAGTACAGGGGTTAGCACTGAAGCTTTCTTT	CASSTGVSTEAFF
TRBJ1-1	.	.	TRBV5-1	TGCGCCAGCAGAGATACAGGGCCCGCTGCCACTGAAGCTTTCTTT	CASRDTGPAATEAFF
TRBJ2-1	.	TRBD1	TRBV3-1/TRBV3-2	TGTGCCAGCAGCCCGTTGGACAGGGGGTACAATGAGCAGTTCTTC	CASSPLDRGYNEQFF
TRBJ2-2	.	.	TRBV6-2/TRBV6-3	TGTGCCAGCAGTAGACAGGCGAACACCGGGGAGCTGTTTTTT	CASSRQANTGELFF
TRBJ1-1	.	TRBD1	TRBV19	TGTGCCAGTTTGGGACAGGTGAACACTGAAGCTTTCTTT	CASLGQVNTEAFF
TRBJ1-2	.	.	TRBV10-3	TGTGCCATCAGAGGGGGTAATGGGGACAAGTGGGCCTTC	CAIRGGNGDKWAF
TRBJ1-2	.	.	TRBV29-1	TGCAGCGTTGAAGATCGGGGAGGGAGGGCTCGTAACTATGGCTACACCTTC	CSVEDRGGRARNYGYTF
TRBJ1-2	few	.	TRBV4-1	TGCGCCAGCAGCCAAGATACGACTGCCAACTATGGCTACACCTTC	CASSQDTTANYGYTF
TRBJ1-6	.	.	TRBV7-9	TGTGCCAGCAGCCCCCACAGGGATAATTCACCCCTCCACTTT	CASSPHRDNSPLHF
TRBJ1-2	.	.	TRBV5-1	TGCGCCAGCAGCTCCCGTACACCAGACAGGTTCTCTGGCTACACCTTC	CASSSRTPDRFSGYTF
TRBJ2-4	.	TRBD1	TRBV4-2	TGTGCCAGCCGAGGGACAGCAGTTGACATTCAGTACTTC	CASRGTAVDIQYF
TRBJ2-3	.	.	TRBV7-2	TGTGCCAGCAGCCTACCCCCCCCAGGGTCAGATACGCAGTATTTT	CASSLPPPGSDTQYF
TRBJ1-2	.	.	TRBV6-2/TRBV6-3	TGTGCCAGCAGTTTACAGGGAAGTTTGAATGGCTACACCTTC	CASSLQGSLNGYTF
TRBJ2-7	.	.	TRBV19	TGTGCCAGTAGGACAGCCTCGAGTGGACCCTACGAGCAGTACTTC	CASRTASSGPYEQYF
TRBJ2-5	.	.	TRBV9	TGTGCCAGCAGCGTTGAGGTGGATGTGGAGACCCAGTACTTC	CASSVEVDVETQYF
TRBJ1-5	.	.	TRBV7-2	TGTGCCAGCAGCTTAGAGTATTGGGGGGGGGATCAGCCCCAGCATTTT	CASSLEYWGGDQPQHF
TRBJ1-2	once	TRBD1	TRBV5-1	TGCGCCAGCAGCTTGACAGGGGAGGCTAACTATGGCTACACCTTC	CASSLTGEANYGYTF
TRBJ2-2	.	.	TRBV5-5	TGTGCCAGCAGCTTGGACAGGGTGGGTTACACCGGGGAGCTGTTTTTT	CASSLDRVGYTGELFF
TRBJ1-2	.	.	TRBV3-1/TRBV3-2	TGTGCCAGCAGCCAAGACCGGCAGGGCGACTATGGCTACACCTTC	CASSQDRQGDYGYTF
TRBJ1-1	.	TRBD1	TRBV9	TGTGCCAGCAGCGACCGGACCGGGACAGGGGGCACTGAAGCTTTCTTT	CASSDRTGTGGTEAFF
TRBJ1-1	.	.	TRBV5-1	TGCGCCAGCAGCTTGGGTTTCGAGGTGAACACTGAAGCTTTCTTT	CASSLGFEVNTEAFF
TRBJ1-6	.	.	TRBV6-6	TGTGCCTCCACGCCTCAGAATTCACCCCTCCACTTT	CASTPQNSPLHF
TRBJ2-3	.	.	TRBV2	TGTGCCAGCAGTGAAGCGGCCCCTTCCTTAACAGATACGCAGTATTTT	CASSEAAPSLTDTQYF
TRBJ1-1	.	.	TRBV28	TGTGCCAGCAGTTTAGGACAGCTGAACACTGAAGCTTTCTTT	CASSLGQLNTEAFF
TRBJ1-2	.	TRBD1	TRBV6-5	TGTGCCAGCAGTCCTGGGGACAGGAGACACTATGGCTACACCTTC	CASSPGDRRHYGYTF
TRBJ2-7	.	TRBD1	TRBV5-6	TGTGCCAGCAGCTGGGGGACAGACCCCTACGAGCAGTACTTC	CASSWGTDPYEQYF
TRBJ1-1	.	.	TRBV5-6	TGTGCCAGCAGCTTTAACAGCGGCGAAGCTTTCTTT	CASSFNSGEAFF
TRBJ2-2	few	.	TRBV5-4	TGTGCCAGCAGGGCAGGGGGGCACGGGGAGCTGTTTTTT	CASRAGGHGELFF
TRBJ2-3	.	.	TRBV6-1	TGTGCCAGCAGTGAAGCTAGGACACCCACAGATACGCAGTATTTT	CASSEARTPTDTQYF
TRBJ1-5	.	TRBD1	TRBV28	TGTGCCAGCATAGGAGGGGGCCCTCAGCCCCAGCATTTT	CASIGGGPQPQHF
TRBJ2-1	once	.	TRBV5-5	TGTGCCAGCAGCTTGGGAGGCTCGAGCTCCTACAATGAGCAGTTCTTC	CASSLGGSSSYNEQFF
TRBJ2-2	few	.	TRBV7-3	TGTGCCAGCAGCTCCCGGGACACCGGGGAGCTGTTTTTT	CASSSRDTGELFF
TRBJ2-1	.	.	TRBV5-1	TGCGCCAGCAGCTTGGTGAATAGTGAGCAGTTCTTC	CASSLVNSEQFF
TRBJ2-3	once	TRBD2	TRBV9	TGTGCCAGCAGCGTAGAAGGGACTAGGACAGATACGCAGTATTTT	CASSVEGTRTDTQYF
TRBJ2-7	.	.	TRBV27	TGTGCCAGCAGTTTATACCCTGGGGGCAGGGATTCCTACGAGCAGTACTTC	CASSLYPGGRDSYEQYF